The 26 T cell receptor beta chains given below trace back to one sample, sequenced in a study of radiation and T cells in renal cell carcinoma. Clones were read by immunoSEQ multiplex PCR, and TCRdb kept only the in-frame ones, dropping some. This sample has over 120,000 clones, with roughly 88% found just once. As to time point: baseline pretreatment blood. Treatment of the sample: 15 Gy SBRT to primary tumor, nephrectomy 4 weeks later. Sequenced material: blood, taken from a patient whose treatment included radiotherapy and nephrectomy. These receptors were obtained from a woman aged 45 to 65 with renal cell carcinoma.

V and J are TRBV7-9 and TRBJ1-2, with D tentatively TRBD1 (6 bases). V was shortened by 3 bases and J by 8 bases, with 7 bases between the two germline ends. Germline lookup yields CDR1 SEHNR and CDR2 FQNEAQ (reference sequence). The CDR3 length is 11 residues. CDR3 nucleotide sequence: TGTGCCAGCAGCTTGGGGGCCGGCTACACCTTC. This gives the protein CASSLGAGYTF.

The chain has TRBV9 and TRBJ1-1; TRBD1 agrees at 7 bases. CDR1 is SGDLS, CDR2 YYNGEE, per germline. The trim removed 4 bases at V and 1 base at J, leaving 10 bases unmatched. The CDR3 loop spans 16 amino acids. The CDR3 spells CASSLTGDIWNTEAFF. In nucleotides, the CDR3 is TGTGCCAGCAGCTTAACAGGGGACATATGGAACACTGAAGCTTTCTTT.

CDR3: CASKGLATQETQYF. The CDR3 DNA reads TGTGCCAGCAAGGGACTAGCGACCCAAGAGACCCAGTACTTC. The rearrangement links TRBV2 to TRBJ2-5; 10 nucleotides align to TRBD2. The CDR3 contains 14 residues. Trimming at V came to 7 bases and at J to 1 base, leaving 3 bases not matched to a gene. The germline CDR1 and CDR2 sequences are SNHLY and FYNNEI.

This clone was seen a few times. V usage is TRBV2 and J usage is TRBJ1-1; no reliable D call. The V end was cut by 8 bases, the J end by 2 bases, with 12 bases between. In germline, CDR1 is SNHLY, CDR2 FYNNEI. The CDR3 totals 13 residues. The CDR3 loop is CASLITVNTEAFF. The CDR3, as DNA: TGTGCCAGCCTCATCACCGTAAACACTGAAGCTTTCTTT.

This rearrangement joins TRBV6-6 to TRBJ2-2; 10 bases line up with TRBD1. Trimming removed 6 bases from V and 6 bases from J; junction bases left unmatched: 1. CDR3 length equals 13 residues. Looked up from germline, CDR1 is MNHNY and CDR2 is SVGAGI (reference sequence). The CDR3 DNA reads as TGTGCCAGCAGAGACAGGGGGCCCGGGGAGCTGTTTTTT. Translation: CASRDRGPGELFF.

Only one count was recorded for this clone. The rearrangement joins TRBV2 to TRBJ2-5; 9 bases agree with TRBD1. The germline V gene has CDR1 SNHLY and CDR2 FYNNEI. The trim removed 6 bases at V and 4 bases at J, leaving 6 bases unmatched. The CDR3 covers 14 residues. The CDR3 spells CASRTGGSGETQYF. The CDR3 coding sequence is TGTGCCAGCAGGACAGGGGGGTCGGGAGAGACCCAGTACTTC. Together with reference TRBV2 and TRBJ2-5, the CDR3 gives the full variable domain: EPEVTQTPSHQVTQMGQEVILRCVPISNHLYFYWYRQILGQKVEFLVSFYNNEISEKSEIFDDQFSVERPDGSNFTLKIRSTKLEDSAMYFCASRTGGSGETQYFGPGTRLLVL.

This clone was seen a handful of times. V usage is TRBV9 and J usage is TRBJ2-7; weak D call: TRBD1 (6 bases). V was cut by 4 bases and J by 5 bases, with 19 bases left in between. CDR1 SGDLS and CDR2 YYNGEE come from the germline V gene. The CDR3 spans 15 residues. The CDR3 DNA follows: TGTGCCAGCAGCCCTGGAAGGACAGCTCGGGACGAGCAGTACTTC. Protein product: CASSPGRTARDEQYF.

The rearrangement uses TRBV18 and TRBJ1-6; tentative D call: TRBD1 (5 bases). CDR1 and CDR2 from the germline V gene are KGHSH and LQKENI. The ends were cut back, 3 bases at V and 9 bases at J, with 21 bases in the middle. The CDR3 length is 17 residues. The CDR3 protein is CASSPSRLRGPGSPLHF. The CDR3 DNA sequence: TGTGCCAGCTCACCGTCCCGCTTAAGGGGTCCGGGTTCACCCCTCCACTTT.

The V call is TRBV7-9, the J call TRBJ2-1, with D uncertain. The length of the CDR3 is 12 residues. In germline, CDR1 is SEHNR, CDR2 FQNEAQ (reference sequence). Trimming took off 5 bases at V and 8 bases at J, with 10 bases between the two ends. CDR3 region: CASSQSGYEQFF. The CDR3 region has the DNA TGTGCCAGCAGCCAATCGGGCTATGAGCAGTTCTTC.

The V gene is TRBV7-9, the J gene TRBJ2-1; 7 positions agree with TRBD1. Germline-derived CDR1 and CDR2 are SEHNR and FQNEAQ (reference sequence). J lost 9 bases, V lost 3 bases, and 11 bases had no gene match. The CDR3 sequence is 15 residues long. CDR3 coding DNA: TGTGCCAGCAGCTTGGGGCAGGGGGTTTGGGGTGAGCAGTTCTTC. Translating it yields CASSLGQGVWGEQFF.

This chain uses TRBV5-1 with TRBJ1-2, with 8 bases fitting TRBD1. Trimming at V came to 7 bases and at J to 2 bases, leaving 7 bases not matched to a gene. CDR1 SGHRS and CDR2 YFSETQ come from the germline V gene. The CDR3 extends over 14 amino acids. CDR3 nucleotide sequence: TGCGCCAGCTGGGGTAACAGGGGGAACTATGGCTACACCTTC. Translated: CASWGNRGNYGYTF. The full variable domain, completed using reference TRBV5-1 and TRBJ1-2, is KAGVTQTPRYLIKTRGQQVTLSCSPISGHRSVSWYQQTPGQGLQFLFEYFSETQRNKGNFPGRFSGRQFSNSRSEMNVSTLELGDSALYLCASWGNRGNYGYTFGSGTRLTVV.

This clone was counted once. The genes are TRBV9 and TRBJ2-5; 9 nucleotides line up with TRBD2. The trim removed 4 bases at V and 5 bases at J, leaving 9 bases unmatched. This CDR3 is 15 amino acids long. Germline values: CDR1 SGDLS, CDR2 YYNGEE. The CDR3 DNA sequence: TGTGCCAGCAGCCCGCGGGGGGGGGCCTGGGAGACCCAGTACTTC. This codes for CASSPRGGAWETQYF.

This chain joins TRBV19 and TRBJ1-3, with D tentatively TRBD1 (5 bases). The CDR3 runs 14 residues. Looked up from germline, CDR1 is LNHDA and CDR2 is SQIVND (reference sequence). The V end lost 3 bases, the J end lost 0 bases, and 6 bases lay between the germline ends. The CDR3 reads CASSIGASGNTIYF. The CDR3 DNA sequence: TGTGCCAGTAGTATCGGGGCCTCTGGAAACACCATATATTTT.

This clone has more than one count but fewer than ten. The chain couples TRBV13 to TRBJ1-1; 9 positions agree with TRBD1. Trimming at V came to 2 bases and at J to 1 base, leaving 5 bases not matched to a gene. CDR1 is PRHDT, CDR2 FYEKMQ, per germline (reference sequence). The CDR3 consists of 16 residues. The CDR3 DNA sequence: TGTGCCAGCAGCTTAATGCGGACAGGGGCGAACACTGAAGCTTTCTTT. It codes for CASSLMRTGANTEAFF.

The V call is TRBV6-6, the J call TRBJ1-1; a weak D match, TRBD1 (6 bases). The CDR3 runs 14 residues. Germline loops: CDR1 MNHNY, CDR2 SVGAGI (reference sequence). V dropped 7 bases and J dropped 1 base, with 13 bases sitting between them. CDR3 sequence: CASNKWGANTEAFF. The CDR3 DNA follows: TGTGCCAGCAACAAATGGGGGGCGAACACTGAAGCTTTCTTT.

The V call is TRBV14, the J call TRBJ2-1; 12 positions agree with TRBD2. This CDR3 is 15 amino acids long. Germline V gene sequence: CDR1 SGHDN, CDR2 FVKESK. Trimming at V came to 2 bases and at J to 6 bases, leaving 2 bases not matched to a gene. The CDR3 loop is CASSQTSGGFNEQFF. As DNA, the CDR3 is TGTGCCAGCAGCCAAACTAGCGGGGGGTTCAATGAGCAGTTCTTC.

The chain carries TRBV4-2 and TRBJ2-5; D is tentatively TRBD1 or TRBD2 (5 bases each). The V end lost 5 bases, the J end lost 6 bases, and 19 bases lay between the germline ends. The CDR3 totals 15 residues. Germline CDR1 is LGHNA and CDR2 is YNFKEQ. CDR3 sequence reads: CASSSPEGSAKTQYF. The DNA of the CDR3 is TGTGCCAGCAGCTCACCTGAGGGGAGCGCAAAGACCCAGTACTTC.

Here the CDR3 reads CASSLDLAKNIQYF. CDR3 DNA: TGTGCCAGCAGCTTAGATCTAGCCAAAAACATTCAGTACTTC. V and J are TRBV7-9 and TRBJ2-4, with D unresolved. Germline V gene sequence: CDR1 SEHNR, CDR2 FQNEAQ (reference sequence). V was clipped by 1 base and J by 0 bases, with 4 bases between them. CDR3 length equals 14 residues.

The chain uses TRBV6-1 and TRBJ2-1, with a weak D call TRBD2 (7 bases). V shed 1 base and J shed 2 bases, with 15 bases lying between them. CDR3 length: 17 amino acids. CDR1 and CDR2 (germline): MNHNS, SASEGT. The DNA for the CDR3 is TGTGCCAGCAGTGAAGGGTGGGGGGGCCCCACCTACAATGAGCAGTTCTTC. Encoded protein: CASSEGWGGPTYNEQFF.

The chain couples TRBV28 to TRBJ1-1; D perhaps matches TRBD1 (6 bases). Per the germline V gene, CDR1 is MDHEN and CDR2 is SYDVKM. There are 13 residues in the CDR3. V was clipped by 3 bases and J by 6 bases, with 11 bases between them. The CDR3 DNA reads as TGTGCCAGCAGTTTTACAGGGAGATCTGAAGCTTTCTTT. It specifies CASSFTGRSEAFF.

The rearrangement joins TRBV18 to TRBJ1-5; maybe TRBD1 (6 bases). V lost 0 bases to trimming and J lost 0 bases, with 9 bases between them. This CDR3 contains 16 residues. Germline V gene lookup returns CDR1 KGHSH and CDR2 LQKENI. CDR3 DNA sequence: TGTGCCAGCTCACCACCCCCGACAGGTAGCAATCAGCCCCAGCATTTT. It yields the protein CASSPPPTGSNQPQHF.

In this sample, this clone turned up once. This chain connects TRBV10-3 to TRBJ1-2; 8 nucleotides line up with TRBD1. The V and J ends lost 0 bases and 4 bases, in that order; junction bases with no gene match: 7. Germline V CDR1 and CDR2: ENHRY, SYGVKD. The CDR3 is 16 residues long. CDR3 protein: CAISESTLGQGYGYTF. Here the CDR3 DNA reads TGTGCCATCAGTGAGTCGACTCTTGGACAGGGCTATGGCTACACCTTC.

The V and J genes are TRBV10-2 and TRBJ1-2; the match to TRBD1 covers 8 bases. Germline loops: CDR1 WSHSY, CDR2 SAAADI. This CDR3 is 13 amino acids long. After removal of 6 bases from V and 5 bases from J, the junction contained 5 bases not matched to a gene. In nucleotides, the CDR3 is TGCGCCAGCAGCGTCGGACAGGGTTATGGCTACACCTTC. Protein product: CASSVGQGYGYTF.

V is TRBV10-3 and J is TRBJ1-1, with D possibly matching TRBD1 (5 bases). CDR1 is ENHRY and CDR2 is SYGVKD in the germline V gene. V dropped 6 bases and J dropped 0 bases, with 11 bases sitting between them. The CDR3 contains 14 residues. CDR3 DNA sequence: TGTGCCATCAGGGGGGGGGACTTGAACACTGAAGCTTTCTTT. As protein: CAIRGGDLNTEAFF.

This clone was observed a handful of times. The chain links TRBV7-9 to TRBJ1-1, with unresolved D. V was pared by 3 bases and J by 3 bases, with 8 bases between. The CDR3 consists of 13 residues. CDR1 is SEHNR, CDR2 FQNEAQ, per germline (reference sequence). CDR3 sequence reads: CASSLVTDTEAFF. DNA of the CDR3: TGTGCCAGCAGCTTGGTAACGGACACTGAAGCTTTCTTT.

The V and J genes are TRBV11-2 and TRBJ2-7; 9 bases agree with TRBD1. V trimming: 5 bases; J trimming: 5 bases; junction bases outside the gene matches: 7. The CDR3 extends over 14 amino acids. Per germline, CDR1 SGHAT and CDR2 FQNNGV. CDR3 loop: CASSRRTGVDEQYF. CDR3 in DNA: TGTGCCAGCAGCCGGCGGACAGGGGTCGACGAGCAGTACTTC.